This TCR beta chain was sequenced for a study of shared T cell receptors in the human thymus. The CDR3 is 12 residues long. CDR1 is SGHAT and CDR2 is FQNNGV in the germline V gene. V was shortened by 4 bases and J by 7 bases, with 10 bases between the two germline ends. Only in-frame clones appear in the TCRdb table, and some are missing; sequencing was by immunoSEQ multiplex PCR. The repertoire holds roughly 710,000 clones, with roughly 88% as singletons. These data were also filed under a second study, of human thymus T cells.

Sequencing input: thymocytes. V is TRBV11-2 and J is TRBJ1-2; the D is unclear. The receptor was isolated from a girl less than two years old with a congenital heart defect. CDR3 protein: CASSSDSTGYTF. CDR3 bases: TGTGCCAGCAGCTCGGACTCTACTGGCTACACCTTC.